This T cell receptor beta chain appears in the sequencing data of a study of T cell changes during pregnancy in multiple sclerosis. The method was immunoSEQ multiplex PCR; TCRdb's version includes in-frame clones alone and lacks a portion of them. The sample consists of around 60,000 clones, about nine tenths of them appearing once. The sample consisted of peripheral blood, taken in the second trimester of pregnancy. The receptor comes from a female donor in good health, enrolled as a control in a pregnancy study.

CDR3 DNA: TGTGCCTCGAGAGGGGTCTATGGCTACACCTTC. Its protein product is CASRGVYGYTF. The chain has TRBV30 and TRBJ1-2; possible D gene TRBD1, 5 bases. V dropped 7 bases and J dropped 4 bases, with 10 bases sitting between them. Germline loops: CDR1 GTSNPN, CDR2 SVGIG (reference sequence). CDR3 length: 11 residues.